The 13 T cell receptor beta chains given below trace back to one sample, sequenced in a study of shared clonotypes between healthy human individuals. The data were produced by immunoSEQ multiplex PCR, yet TCRdb's version contains in-frame clones alone and is incomplete. The table has 2 million to 3 million clones, 93% seen once. The sequenced sample was naive CD4+ T cells from PBMCs. Subset meaning: CD45RA+ positively selected. These receptors were taken from a man aged 18 to 29 in good health. Some clones in this sample may be carry-over from other donors' samples.

With regard to this clone: This specimen includes other DNA sequences encoding the same CDR3. V and J are TRBV5-1 and TRBJ1-2; D is perhaps TRBD1 (6 bases). The CDR3 is 16 amino acids. V lost 4 bases, J lost 2 bases, and 18 bases lay in between. The V gene's germline CDR1 is SGHRS and CDR2 YFSETQ. CDR3 sequence: CASSLARTGTNYGYTF. CDR3 coding DNA: TGCGCCAGCAGCCTCGCCAGAACAGGGACCAACTATGGCTACACCTTC.

The V call is TRBV11-2, the J call TRBJ1-2; TRBD1 might be the D (6 bases). Trimming shortened V by 4 bases and J by 1 base, and 16 bases separated the two germline ends. In germline, CDR1 is SGHAT, CDR2 FQNNGV. CDR3 length: 16 residues. The CDR3 region has the DNA TGTGCCAGCAGCTGGTCGACAGGCCCGATTAACTATGGCTACACCTTC. Its translation: CASSWSTGPINYGYTF.

The J gene is TRBJ2-1, the V gene TRBV13, with a tentative D call TRBD1 (6 bases). This CDR3 comprises 15 residues. V lost 4 bases to trimming and J lost 5 bases, with 15 bases between them. In germline, CDR1 is PRHDT, CDR2 FYEKMQ (reference sequence). The DNA for the CDR3 is TGTGCCAGCAGCTCATACAGGGTTGGAGACAATGAGCAGTTCTTC. Protein: CASSSYRVGDNEQFF.

V usage is TRBV5-4 and J usage is TRBJ2-1; 12 nucleotides line up with TRBD2. The trim removed 5 bases at V and 0 bases at J, leaving 12 bases unmatched. The CDR3 is 19 residues long. Germline values: CDR1 SGHNT, CDR2 YYREEE (reference sequence). CDR3 sequence reads: CASSQTSGRRGGSYNEQFF. The CDR3 DNA sequence: TGTGCCAGCAGTCAGACTAGCGGGAGACGGGGGGGCTCCTACAATGAGCAGTTCTTC.

This chain links TRBV9 with TRBJ2-7, with 15 bases aligning to TRBD2. Germline V CDR1 and CDR2: SGDLS, YYNGEE. The CDR3 extends over 17 amino acids. The V gene end was trimmed by 3 bases and the J gene end by 3 bases; junction bases not matched to a gene: 7. CDR3 DNA sequence: TGTGCCAGCAGCGAGGGACTAGCGGGAGGAGGGGGCTACGAGCAGTACTTC. Translating it yields CASSEGLAGGGGYEQYF.

The V and J genes are TRBV27 and TRBJ1-5; D is ambiguous. The ends were cut back, 4 bases at V and 0 bases at J, with 13 bases in the middle. The CDR3 length is 16 residues. CDR1 is MNHEY and CDR2 is SMNVEV in the germline V gene (reference sequence). CDR3 DNA sequence: TGTGCCAGCAGTTCACGACGGTCGATTAGCAATCAGCCCCAGCATTTT. It yields the protein CASSSRRSISNQPQHF.

This clone was observed once. Other DNA sequences of this sample code for an identical CDR3. The V gene is TRBV7-2, the J gene TRBJ2-3, with D unresolved. CDR3 length: 12 residues. With 3 bases removed from V and 4 bases from J, the gap between germline ends came to 5 bases. CDR1 is SGHTA, CDR2 FQGNSA, per germline. The CDR3 sequence is CASSFRADTQYF. CDR3 DNA: TGTGCCAGCAGCTTCCGCGCAGATACGCAGTATTTT.

The chain employs TRBV5-1 and TRBJ1-4; TRBD1 agrees at 10 bases. V was clipped by 7 bases and J by 6 bases; unmatched bases: 9. In germline, CDR1 is SGHRS, CDR2 YFSETQ. The CDR3 sequence is 15 residues long. CDR3: CASAPAGQGHEKLFF. The CDR3, as DNA: TGCGCCAGCGCCCCCGCGGGACAGGGGCATGAAAAACTGTTTTTT.

In its sample, this clone was seen a few times. Other DNA sequences in this specimen translate into the identical CDR3. The chain combines TRBV20-1 with TRBJ1-1; D remains ambiguous. The V gene lost 1 base and the J gene lost 8 bases, with 8 bases spanning the gap. This CDR3 has 11 amino acids. Germline lookup yields CDR1 DFQATT and CDR2 SNEGSKA (reference sequence). CDR3 bases: TGCAGTGCTAGAGTACCCGGGGAAGCTTTCTTT. Protein sequence: CSARVPGEAFF.

The chain has TRBV21-1 and TRBJ2-1; the D call in the table, TRBD2, was not verified against the DNA. TRBV21-1 is deemed a pseudogene. CDR3 size: 17 residues. The DNA for the CDR3 is TGTGCCAGCAGCAAAGCGTCTGGCGGGAGGCTTTCGGATGAGCAGTTCTTC. The encoded protein is CASSKASGGRLSDEQFF.

The chain uses TRBV5-4 and TRBJ2-4; the match to TRBD2 covers 11 bases. Trimming removed 3 bases from V and 3 bases from J; junction bases left unmatched: 2. The CDR3 covers 15 residues. The germline V gene encodes CDR1 SGHNT and CDR2 YYREEE (reference sequence). The CDR3 loop reads CASSSGTSGKNIQYF. DNA for the CDR3: TGTGCCAGCAGCTCCGGGACTAGCGGCAAAAACATTCAGTACTTC.

The V call is TRBV7-6, the J call TRBJ2-7; 8 bases fit TRBD2. The V and J ends lost 5 bases and 3 bases, in that order; junction bases with no gene match: 9. CDR3 size: 15 residues. The germline gives CDR1 SGHVS, CDR2 FNYEAQ. The CDR3: CASSPAGGGLYEQYF. As DNA, the CDR3 is TGTGCCAGCAGCCCCGCGGGGGGTGGTCTCTACGAGCAGTACTTC.

Worth noting for this clone: This sample includes further DNA sequences coding for the same CDR3. V usage is TRBV5-1 and J usage is TRBJ1-1, with D hard to call. The CDR3 runs 13 residues. The germline V gene has CDR1 SGHRS and CDR2 YFSETQ. V dropped 2 bases and J dropped 3 bases, with 8 bases sitting between them. CDR3 protein: CASSLGRDTEAFF. In DNA form, the CDR3 reads TGCGCCAGCAGCTTAGGAAGGGACACTGAAGCTTTCTTT. The entire variable domain, with the rest obtained from reference TRBV5-1 and TRBJ1-1, is as follows: KAGVTQTPRYLIKTRGQQVTLSCSPISGHRSVSWYQQTPGQGLQFLFEYFSETQRNKGNFPGRFSGRQFSNSRSEMNVSTLELGDSALYLCASSLGRDTEAFFGQGTRLTVV.